This TCR beta chain was observed in a study of blood T cell repertoires in COVID-19. Whole-study context: PBMCs, B-cell-depleted T cells, or T cells were the source of the cDNA or gDNA that made up the material.

The protocol was immunoSEQ multiplex PCR, while the TCRdb copy is restricted to in-frame clones and leaves out a portion. The sample lists fewer than 200,000 clones, 80% to 90% seen once, with 3.6% in the top ten. Germline V gives CDR1 SGHDN, CDR2 FVKESK. The CDR3 sequence is 14 residues long. Trimming removed 1 base from V and 5 bases from J, with 12 bases in between. Sequenced material: PBMCs or T cells enriched from blood (not recorded which). The receptor comes from a woman between 45 and 60 years old in a cohort exposed to, infected with or recovered from COVID-19 (not recorded which). This rearrangement joins TRBV14 to TRBJ2-7; D is possibly TRBD2 (5 bases). CDR3 protein: CASSQAGIPHEQYF. For the CDR3, the DNA is TGTGCCAGCAGCCAAGCCGGGATCCCTCACGAGCAGTACTTC.